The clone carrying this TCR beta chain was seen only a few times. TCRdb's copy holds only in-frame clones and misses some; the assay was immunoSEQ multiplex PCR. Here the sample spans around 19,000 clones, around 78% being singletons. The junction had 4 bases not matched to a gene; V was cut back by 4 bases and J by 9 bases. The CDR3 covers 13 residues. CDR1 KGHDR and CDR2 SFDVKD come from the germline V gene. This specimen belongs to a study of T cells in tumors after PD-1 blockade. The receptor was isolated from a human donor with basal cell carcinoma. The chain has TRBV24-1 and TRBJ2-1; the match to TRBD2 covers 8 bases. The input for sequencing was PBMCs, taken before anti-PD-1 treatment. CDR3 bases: TGTGCCACCAGTGACGGACTAGCTATTGAGCAGTTCTTC. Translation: CATSDGLAIEQFF.